What follows are 14 T cell receptor beta chains derived from one specimen sequenced in a study of shared clonotypes between healthy human individuals. The table came from immunoSEQ multiplex PCR; TCRdb's copy has only in-frame clones and leaves some out. Among some 1.5 million clones listed, roughly 97% were seen once. Sequenced sample: naive CD4+ T cells sorted from blood. Noted subset: CD45RA+ positively selected. The receptors originated from a man aged 25 to 40 in good health.

This rearrangement joins TRBV2 to TRBJ1-2, with D possibly TRBD1 on 6 matching bases. The CDR3 sequence is 14 residues long. Trimming took off 6 bases at V and 4 bases at J, with 15 bases between the two ends. From germline, CDR1 is SNHLY and CDR2 FYNNEI. CDR3 sequence reads: CASSPTGNRYGYTF. The CDR3 DNA follows: TGTGCCAGCAGCCCTACAGGGAATCGCTATGGCTACACCTTC.

In its sample, this clone was seen once. V usage is TRBV4-1 and J usage is TRBJ1-5; tentative D call: TRBD1 (5 bases). This CDR3 comprises 16 residues. CDR1 and CDR2 (germline): MGHRA, YSYEKL. V was cut by 1 base and J by 0 bases, with 10 bases left in between. CDR3 loop: CASSQGRAYSNQPQHF. CDR3 sequence (DNA): TGCGCCAGCAGCCAAGGCAGGGCTTATAGCAATCAGCCCCAGCATTTT.

This clone was observed once. The rearrangement joins TRBV19 to TRBJ1-1; D gene uncertain. Per the germline V gene, CDR1 is LNHDA and CDR2 is SQIVND (reference sequence). This CDR3 is built from 13 residues. V lost 6 bases and J 7 bases, leaving 15 bases between the germline ends. The CDR3 spells CASRPPRQVEAFF. The CDR3 DNA sequence: TGTGCCAGTAGACCACCGCGGCAGGTTGAAGCTTTCTTT.

The rearrangement uses TRBV4-1 and TRBJ1-5, with 7 bases identical to TRBD1. The CDR3 consists of 15 residues. With V trimmed by 2 bases and J by 5 bases, 6 bases remained unmatched. The germline CDR1 and CDR2 sequences are MGHRA and YSYEKL. CDR3 DNA sequence: TGCGCCAGCAGCCAAACGCGGGACAGCCATCAGCCCCAGCATTTT. Encoded protein: CASSQTRDSHQPQHF.

V gene TRBV9 combines with J gene TRBJ1-4; D is undetermined. Germline V gene data show CDR1 as SGDLS and CDR2 as YYNGEE. Trimming took off 4 bases at V and 8 bases at J, with 9 bases between the two ends. The length of the CDR3 is 12 residues. The CDR3 protein is CASSRAGEKLFF. The CDR3 coding sequence is TGTGCCAGCAGCCGGGCCGGGGAAAAACTGTTTTTT.

This sequence joins TRBV7-2 and TRBJ2-7; a possible D gene is TRBD2 (5 bases). The CDR3 has 14 amino acids. The germline V and J ends were trimmed by 6 bases and 0 bases, with 12 bases remaining between them. CDR1 SGHTA and CDR2 FQGNSA come from the germline V gene. CDR3 DNA: TGTGCCAGCAGTCCCCAGCGGAGCTCCTACGAGCAGTACTTC. It is translated as CASSPQRSSYEQYF. The whole variable domain, filled in from reference TRBV7-2 and TRBJ2-7, reads GAGVSQSPSNKVTEKGKDVELRCDPISGHTALYWYRQSLGQGLEFLIYFQGNSAPDKSGLPSDRFSAERTGGSVSTLTIQRTQQEDSAVYLCASSPQRSSYEQYFGPGTRLTVT.

This chain connects TRBV7-2 to TRBJ2-2; 7 bases line up with TRBD1. There are 15 residues in the CDR3. Trimming cost V 5 bases and J 5 bases; bases outside gene matches: 8. Germline CDR1 is SGHTA and CDR2 is FQGNSA. The chain's CDR3 is CASSRKSRGTGELFF. CDR3 in DNA: TGTGCCAGCAGCCGGAAATCCAGGGGGACCGGGGAGCTGTTTTTT.

This clone was detected only once. The chain is built from TRBV7-2 and TRBJ2-3, with D unclear. With 5 bases removed from V and 2 bases from J, the gap between germline ends came to 11 bases. Per the germline V gene, CDR1 is SGHTA and CDR2 is FQGNSA. CDR3 length: 14 residues. The CDR3 protein is CASSPRRDTDTQYF. In DNA form, the CDR3 reads TGTGCCAGCAGCCCCAGGAGAGACACAGATACGCAGTATTTT. The full variable domain, its missing parts supplied by reference TRBV7-2 and TRBJ2-3, is GAGVSQSPSNKVTEKGKDVELRCDPISGHTALYWYRQSLGQGLEFLIYFQGNSAPDKSGLPSDRFSAERTGGSVSTLTIQRTQQEDSAVYLCASSPRRDTDTQYFGPGTRLTVL.

The J gene is TRBJ2-7, the V gene TRBV30, with 7 bases matching TRBD2. CDR3 length: 13 residues. V dropped 0 bases and J dropped 6; count of bases not matched to a gene: 5. Germline CDR1 and CDR2: GTSNPN and SVGIG (reference sequence). As DNA, the CDR3 is TGTGCCTGGAGTGTGCTGCGGGAGTCCGAGCAGTACTTC. It is translated as CAWSVLRESEQYF. The whole variable domain, remainder taken from reference TRBV30 and TRBJ2-7, is SQTIHQWPATLVQPVGSPLSLECTVEGTSNPNLYWYRQAAGRGLQLLFYSVGIGQISSEVPQNLSASRPQDRQFILSSKKLLLSDSGFYLCAWSVLRESEQYFGPGTRLTVT.

The V gene is TRBV5-1, the J gene TRBJ2-3; 13 nucleotides match TRBD2. The junction had 9 bases not matched to a gene; V was cut back by 4 bases and J by 1 base. Germline V gives CDR1 SGHRS, CDR2 YFSETQ. This CDR3 comprises 18 residues. CDR3 coding DNA: TGCGCCAGCAGCCAAACTAGCGGGAGGGCCCTCGGCACAGATACGCAGTATTTT. It encodes CASSQTSGRALGTDTQYF.

This clone has a single count. The chain carries TRBV27 and TRBJ1-5, with a weak D call TRBD1 (6 bases). Deletions cut 7 bases from V and 4 bases from J, with 23 bases between. CDR1 and CDR2 from the germline V gene are MNHEY and SMNVEV (reference sequence). The CDR3 sequence is 17 residues long. CDR3 loop: CASTSRVGALTNQPQHF. The CDR3 nucleotides are TGTGCCAGCACGTCCCGGGTGGGGGCGCTGACAAATCAGCCCCAGCATTTT.

The genes are TRBV11-2 and TRBJ2-1, with 10 positions matching TRBD2. CDR1 and CDR2 from the germline V gene are SGHAT and FQNNGV. This CDR3 comprises 17 residues. Trimming removed 0 bases from V and 0 bases from J; junction bases left unmatched: 2. This CDR3 is CASSLELAGGSYNEQFF. For the CDR3, the DNA is TGTGCCAGCAGCTTAGAATTAGCGGGGGGCTCCTACAATGAGCAGTTCTTC.

The chain recombines TRBV5-1 with TRBJ1-4; no clear D gene. With 4 bases removed from V and 8 bases from J, the gap between germline ends came to 18 bases. Germline CDR1 SGHRS, CDR2 YFSETQ. CDR3 size: 15 residues. CDR3: CASSPIGRVWEKLFF. The CDR3 DNA reads as TGCGCCAGCAGCCCTATTGGGAGGGTGTGGGAAAAACTGTTTTTT. The full variable domain, with the rest looked up from reference TRBV5-1 and TRBJ1-4, is KAGVTQTPRYLIKTRGQQVTLSCSPISGHRSVSWYQQTPGQGLQFLFEYFSETQRNKGNFPGRFSGRQFSNSRSEMNVSTLELGDSALYLCASSPIGRVWEKLFFGSGTQLSVL.

The rearrangement joins TRBV2 to TRBJ1-2; no clear D. In germline, CDR1 is SNHLY, CDR2 FYNNEI. The V end lost 7 bases, the J end lost 0 bases, and 9 bases lay between the germline ends. This CDR3 is 13 amino acids long. For the CDR3, the DNA is TGTGCCAGCATGGCAGGTTCTAACTATGGCTACACCTTC. Encoded protein: CASMAGSNYGYTF. The full variable domain, rest sourced from reference TRBV2 and TRBJ1-2, is EPEVTQTPSHQVTQMGQEVILRCVPISNHLYFYWYRQILGQKVEFLVSFYNNEISEKSEIFDDQFSVERPDGSNFTLKIRSTKLEDSAMYFCASMAGSNYGYTFGSGTRLTVV.